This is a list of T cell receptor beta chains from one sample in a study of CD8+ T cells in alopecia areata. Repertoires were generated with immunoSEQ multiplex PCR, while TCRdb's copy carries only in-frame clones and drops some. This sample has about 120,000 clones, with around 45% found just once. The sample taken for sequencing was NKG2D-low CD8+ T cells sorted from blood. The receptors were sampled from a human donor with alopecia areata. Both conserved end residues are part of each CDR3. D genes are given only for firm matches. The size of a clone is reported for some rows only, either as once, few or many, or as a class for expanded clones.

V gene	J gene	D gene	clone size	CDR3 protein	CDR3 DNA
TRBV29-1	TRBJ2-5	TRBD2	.	CSVGNGEGTQYF	TGCAGCGTTGGTAACGGGGAGGGGACCCAGTACTTC
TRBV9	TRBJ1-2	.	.	CASSGPAGYGYTF	TGTGCCAGCAGCGGACCCGCCGGCTATGGCTACACCTTC
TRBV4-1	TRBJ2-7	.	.	CASSHVQNEQYF	TGCGCCAGCAGCCACGTCCAAAACGAGCAGTACTTC
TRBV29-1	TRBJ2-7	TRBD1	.	CSAGGTGAYEQYF	TGCAGCGCTGGCGGGACAGGAGCCTACGAGCAGTACTTC
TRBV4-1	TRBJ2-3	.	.	CASSQGFDTDTQYF	TGCGCCAGCAGCCAAGGTTTCGACACAGATACGCAGTATTTT
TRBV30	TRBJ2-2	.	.	CAWSVRGELFF	TGTGCCTGGAGTGTACGGGGGGAGCTGTTTTTT
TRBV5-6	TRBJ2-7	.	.	CASRSTGYYEQYF	TGTGCCAGCAGGTCGACAGGTTACTACGAGCAGTACTTC
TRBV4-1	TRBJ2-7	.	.	CASSQDEGSYEQYF	TGCGCCAGCAGCCAAGATGAAGGTTCCTACGAGCAGTACTTC
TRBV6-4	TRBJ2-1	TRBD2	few	CASSDSSSGDYNEQFF	TGTGCCAGCAGTGACTCTAGTAGCGGGGATTACAATGAGCAGTTCTTC
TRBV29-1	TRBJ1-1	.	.	CSVIGNTEAFF	TGCAGCGTCATCGGGAACACTGAAGCTTTCTTT
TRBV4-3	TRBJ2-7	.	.	CASSQDSGRHYEQYF	TGCGCCAGCAGCCAAGATTCGGGCAGGCACTACGAGCAGTACTTC
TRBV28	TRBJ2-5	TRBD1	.	CASSSGFGTGAETQYF	TGTGCCAGCAGTTCAGGGTTCGGGACAGGGGCCGAGACCCAGTACTTC
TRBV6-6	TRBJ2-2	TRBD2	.	CASLSGRAGELFF	TGTGCCAGCCTGAGCGGGAGGGCCGGGGAGCTGTTTTTT
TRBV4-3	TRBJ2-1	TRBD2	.	CASSPKEGFGRVPTRGEQFF	TGCGCCAGCAGCCCCAAAGAAGGATTCGGGAGGGTTCCGACAAGGGGTGAGCAGTTCTTC
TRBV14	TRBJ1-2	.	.	CASSQGYLNYGYTF	TGTGCCAGCAGCCAAGGGTACTTAAACTATGGCTACACCTTC
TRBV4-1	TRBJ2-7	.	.	CASSPDVPRGYEQYF	TGCGCCAGCAGCCCTGACGTACCTCGGGGCTACGAGCAGTACTTC
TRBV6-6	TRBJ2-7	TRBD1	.	CAVLQTGTGSNEQYF	TGTGCCGTACTCCAAACCGGGACAGGGAGCAACGAGCAGTACTTC
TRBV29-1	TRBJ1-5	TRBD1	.	CSVGGTGGQPQHF	TGCAGCGTTGGCGGGACAGGGGGACAGCCCCAGCATTTT
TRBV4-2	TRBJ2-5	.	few	CASSQDGGRGGETQYF	TGTGCCAGCAGCCAAGATGGGGGCCGGGGTGGCGAGACCCAGTACTTC
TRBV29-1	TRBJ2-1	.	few	CSVEAPSRSGYNEQFF	TGCAGCGTTGAAGCCCCCTCTCGGAGCGGCTACAATGAGCAGTTCTTC
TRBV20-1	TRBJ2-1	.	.	CSASGREQFF	TGCAGTGCTAGTGGAAGGGAGCAGTTCTTC
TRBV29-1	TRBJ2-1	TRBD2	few	CSVGGGRINEQFF	TGCAGCGTTGGCGGGGGGCGAATCAATGAGCAGTTCTTC
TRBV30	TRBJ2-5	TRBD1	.	CAWSEDRDIETQYF	TGTGCCTGGAGTGAGGACAGGGACATAGAGACCCAGTACTTC
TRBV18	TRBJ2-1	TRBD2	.	CASSRGSGSSNEQFF	TGTGCCAGCTCACGGGGTAGCGGGTCTTCGAATGAGCAGTTCTTC
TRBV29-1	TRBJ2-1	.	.	CSVQRGEGIYNEQFF	TGCAGCGTACAAAGGGGGGAAGGAATCTACAATGAGCAGTTCTTC
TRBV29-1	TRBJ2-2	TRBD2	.	CSLREGRTGELFF	TGCAGCCTGCGGGAGGGCCGGACCGGGGAGCTGTTTTTT
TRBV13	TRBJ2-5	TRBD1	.	CASSTGQGVETQYF	TGTGCCAGCAGCACTGGACAGGGCGTGGAGACCCAGTACTTC
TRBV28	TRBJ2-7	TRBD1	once	CASSFTGDYEQYF	TGTGCCAGCAGTTTTACAGGGGACTACGAGCAGTACTTC
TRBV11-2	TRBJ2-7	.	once	CASSLGGGYEQYF	TGTGCCAGCAGCTTAGGAGGGGGTTACGAGCAGTACTTC
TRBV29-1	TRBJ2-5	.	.	CSVDQVGSAGSSGEETQYF	TGCAGCGTTGACCAGGTCGGTTCCGCGGGGAGCTCGGGAGAAGAGACCCAGTACTTC
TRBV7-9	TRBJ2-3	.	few	CASRLSGAGTDTQYF	TGTGCCAGCAGGCTTAGCGGTGCGGGCACAGATACGCAGTATTTT
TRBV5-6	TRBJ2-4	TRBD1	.	CASSSQTGLAKNIQYF	TGTGCCAGCAGCTCACAGACAGGGCTAGCCAAAAACATTCAGTACTTC
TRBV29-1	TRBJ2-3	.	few	CSVEDSGYRQYF	TGCAGCGTTGAAGATTCGGGGTACAGGCAGTATTTT
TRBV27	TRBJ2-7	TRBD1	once	CASSSPGQGGFYEQYF	TGTGCCAGCAGTTCCCCCGGACAGGGGGGATTTTACGAGCAGTACTTC
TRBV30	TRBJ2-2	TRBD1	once	CAWWGTGRSTGELFF	TGTGCCTGGTGGGGGACAGGGCGGAGCACCGGGGAGCTGTTTTTT
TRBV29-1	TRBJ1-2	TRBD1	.	CSVPTGFNYGYTF	TGCAGCGTGCCGACAGGGTTTAACTATGGCTACACCTTC
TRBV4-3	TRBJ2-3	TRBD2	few	CASSPIGGGTDTQYF	TGCGCCAGCAGCCCCATCGGGGGGGGCACAGATACGCAGTATTTT
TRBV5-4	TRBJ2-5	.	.	CASSLSAVERETQYF	TGTGCCAGCAGCTTGAGTGCGGTGGAGAGAGAGACCCAGTACTTC
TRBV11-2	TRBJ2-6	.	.	CASSLAKTGMSSGANVLTF	TGTGCCAGCAGCTTAGCCAAGACAGGCATGAGCTCTGGGGCCAACGTCCTGACTTTC
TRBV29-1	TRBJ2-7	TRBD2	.	CSVEDRRSGRDYEQYF	TGCAGCGTTGAAGATCGGCGTAGCGGGAGAGACTACGAGCAGTACTTC
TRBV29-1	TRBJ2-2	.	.	CSVEGSVGELFF	TGCAGCGTTGAAGGGTCGGTGGGGGAGCTGTTTTTT
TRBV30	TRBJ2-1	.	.	CAWSVRSGQEQFF	TGTGCCTGGAGTGTACGGAGCGGGCAGGAGCAGTTCTTC
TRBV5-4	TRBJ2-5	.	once	CASSFGVETQYF	TGTGCCAGCAGCTTCGGGGTTGAGACCCAGTACTTC
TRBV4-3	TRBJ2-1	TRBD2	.	CASSPGLASNEQFF	TGCGCCAGCAGCCCAGGACTAGCTTCCAATGAGCAGTTCTTC
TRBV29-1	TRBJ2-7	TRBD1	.	CSVVGGENEQYF	TGCAGCGTTGTAGGGGGCGAGAACGAGCAGTACTTC
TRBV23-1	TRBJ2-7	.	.	CASSHTGLPYEQYF	TGCGCCAGCAGTCATACCGGGTTGCCCTACGAGCAGTACTTC
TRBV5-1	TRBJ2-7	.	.	CASSSHGLTVEQYF	TGCGCCAGCAGCTCACACGGTCTTACGGTCGAGCAGTACTTC
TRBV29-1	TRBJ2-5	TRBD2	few	CSVGLGEETQYF	TGCAGCGTAGGACTAGGCGAAGAGACCCAGTACTTC